Below, 13 T cell receptor beta chains from the same sample are listed, as sequenced in a study of long-term antiretroviral therapy in people with HIV. Running of the v3.0 immunoSEQ assay took place at survey level. Some clones are missing from TCRdb's copy, which holds only in-frame ones; the method was immunoSEQ multiplex PCR. The repertoire holds more than 15,000 clones, over 70% seen once, with more than 12% in the top ten. This sample comprised unsorted PBMCs, obtained 1.5 years before starting antiretroviral therapy. All receptors derive from a woman in her fifties or sixties with HIV.

This clone occurred a few times. This chain connects TRBV6-5 to TRBJ2-7, with D uncertain. Germline V gene sequence: CDR1 MNHEY, CDR2 SVGAGI. V dropped 0 bases and J dropped 0 bases, with 12 bases sitting between them. This CDR3 is built from 16 residues. CDR3 residues: CASSYSIWRFSYEQYF. The CDR3 DNA follows: TGTGCCAGCAGTTACTCAATATGGCGGTTCTCCTACGAGCAGTACTTC.

The chain links TRBV20-1 to TRBJ2-3, with D tentatively TRBD2 (6 bases). Germline CDR1 reads DFQATT; CDR2 reads SNEGSKA (reference sequence). There are 11 residues in the CDR3. V was clipped by 5 bases and J by 8 bases, with 11 bases between them. For the CDR3, the DNA is TGCAGTGCTGGAGGGTTGGGTACGCAGTATTTT. Its translation is CSAGGLGTQYF.

In its sample, this clone was seen a few times. The genes are TRBV9 and TRBJ2-2; D perhaps matches TRBD2 (5 bases). The CDR3 contains 15 residues. Germline lookup yields CDR1 SGDLS and CDR2 YYNGEE. Trimming removed 4 bases at V and 2 bases at J, with 12 bases between. CDR3 nucleotides: TGTGCCAGCAGCTCTTTAGCGCACAACACCGGGGAGCTGTTTTTT. It is translated as CASSSLAHNTGELFF. The full variable domain, its missing parts supplied by reference TRBV9 and TRBJ2-2, is DSGVTQTPKHLITATGQRVTLRCSPRSGDLSVYWYQQSLDQGLQFLIQYYNGEERAKGNILERFSAQQFPDLHSELNLSSLELGDSALYFCASSSLAHNTGELFFGEGSRLTVL.

The rearrangement uses TRBV5-1 and TRBJ2-5, with 11 bases matching TRBD1. The CDR3 runs to 15 residues. The J segment lost 4 bases and the V segment lost 3 bases, leaving 5 bases of the junction unmatched. The V gene's germline CDR1 is SGHRS and CDR2 YFSETQ. CDR3 sequence: CASSSGTGGPETQYF. In DNA form, the CDR3 reads TGCGCCAGCAGCTCGGGGACAGGGGGGCCAGAGACCCAGTACTTC.

The chain has TRBV11-2 and TRBJ1-5; D not certain. The germline gives CDR1 SGHAT, CDR2 FQNNGV. The CDR3 is made up of 13 amino acids. V was shortened by 1 base and J by 5 bases, with 6 bases between the two germline ends. CDR3 amino acids: CASSLVDHQPQHF. For the CDR3, the DNA is TGTGCCAGCAGCTTAGTGGACCATCAGCCCCAGCATTTT.

The J gene is TRBJ2-3, the V gene TRBV10-3; D gene ambiguous. Germline CDR1 is ENHRY and CDR2 is SYGVKD. V lost 2 bases to trimming and J lost 0 bases, with 6 bases between them. This CDR3 spans 14 amino acids. The CDR3 nucleotides read TGTGCCATCAGTGAGGGGCCGAGCACAGATACGCAGTATTTT. Protein: CAISEGPSTDTQYF.

This clone was counted once. The chain combines TRBV7-2 with TRBJ1-3; D is perhaps TRBD1 (5 bases). The germline V gene encodes CDR1 SGHTA and CDR2 FQGNSA. The CDR3 extends over 12 amino acids. V was clipped by 6 bases and J by 8 bases, with 11 bases between them. The CDR3 loop reads CASREGRDTIYF. In DNA, the CDR3 is TGTGCCAGCAGGGAGGGGAGAGACACCATATATTTT.

The chain uses TRBV5-1 and TRBJ1-6; no firm D call. The germline gives CDR1 SGHRS, CDR2 YFSETQ. CDR3 size: 15 residues. V lost 4 bases, J lost 3 bases, and 11 bases lay in between. The CDR3 here is CASSLDGYYNSPLHF. CDR3 DNA sequence: TGCGCCAGCAGCCTGGACGGTTACTATAATTCACCCCTCCACTTT.

The V and J genes are TRBV30 and TRBJ2-2; TRBD2 is a possible D gene (5 bases). Germline loops: CDR1 GTSNPN, CDR2 SVGIG (reference sequence). This CDR3 is 15 amino acids long. The V gene lost 1 base and the J gene lost 2 bases, with 11 bases spanning the gap. Here the CDR3 DNA reads TGTGCCTGGAGTGGCGGGCTGTTAAACACCGGGGAGCTGTTTTTT. This codes for CAWSGGLLNTGELFF.

This chain joins TRBV7-9 and TRBJ2-1; D gene unclear. The germline gives CDR1 SEHNR, CDR2 FQNEAQ (reference sequence). The CDR3 is 12 residues long. The V end was cut by 5 bases, the J end by 8 bases, with 10 bases between. CDR3 amino acids: CASSLLGDEQFF. The CDR3 DNA reads TGTGCCAGCAGCCTCCTTGGGGATGAGCAGTTCTTC.

By share of the sample, this clone is medium-sized (0.01 to 0.1%). This sequence joins TRBV21-1 and TRBJ1-5; no DNA check was done on the table's D call, TRBD1. TRBV21-1 is marked as a pseudogene. The CDR3 totals 15 residues. The CDR3 spells CASSPLDRDNQPQHF. The CDR3 DNA reads TGTGCCAGCAGCCCTCTGGACAGGGACAATCAGCCCCAGCATTTT.

The genes are TRBV27 and TRBJ1-6; the D is unclear. Trimming removed 2 bases from V and 10 bases from J, with 15 bases in between. Germline CDR1 reads MNHEY; CDR2 reads SMNVEV (reference sequence). The CDR3 has 15 amino acids. The CDR3 reads CASSLMPGGRSPLHF. DNA for the CDR3: TGTGCCAGCAGTTTAATGCCGGGCGGTCGATCACCCCTCCACTTT.

This chain joins TRBV19 and TRBJ1-2, with D unresolved. The CDR3 is 14 amino acids. Germline V gene data show CDR1 as LNHDA and CDR2 as SQIVND (reference sequence). The V end was cut by 0 bases, the J end by 7 bases, with 12 bases between. The CDR3 DNA is TGTGCCAGTAGTATAGATCAAAGGGCCGGTGGCTACACCTTC. Residues: CASSIDQRAGGYTF.